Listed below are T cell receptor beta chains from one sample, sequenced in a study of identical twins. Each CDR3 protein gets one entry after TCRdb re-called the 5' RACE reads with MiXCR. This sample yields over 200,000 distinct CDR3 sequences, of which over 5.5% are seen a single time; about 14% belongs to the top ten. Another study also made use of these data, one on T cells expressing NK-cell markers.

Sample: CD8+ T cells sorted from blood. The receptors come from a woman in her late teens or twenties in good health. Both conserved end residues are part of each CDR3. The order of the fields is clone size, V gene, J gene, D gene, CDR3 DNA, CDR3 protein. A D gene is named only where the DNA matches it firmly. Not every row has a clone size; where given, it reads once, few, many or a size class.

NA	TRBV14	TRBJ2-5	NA	TGTGCCAGCAGCCAAGATTGGTATGACACGAACCAAGAGACCCAGTACTTC	CASSQDWYDTNQETQYF
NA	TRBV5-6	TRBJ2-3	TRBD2	TGTGCCAGCACCCCGGGAGGAGATACGCAGTATTTT	CASTPGGDTQYF
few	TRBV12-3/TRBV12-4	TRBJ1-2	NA	TGTGCCAGCAGTTTAGCGCCCGGGTACTATGGCTACACCTTC	CASSLAPGYYGYTF
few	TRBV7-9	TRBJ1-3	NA	TGTGCCAGCAGCCAATCTGGAAACACCATATATTTT	CASSQSGNTIYF
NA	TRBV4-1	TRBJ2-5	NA	TGCGCCAGCAGCCAAGGAGAAGGGTGGGAGACCCAGTACTTC	CASSQGEGWETQYF
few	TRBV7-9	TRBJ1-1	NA	TGTGCCAGCAGCGTTTTTATCAAGAACACTGAAGCTTTCTTT	CASSVFIKNTEAFF
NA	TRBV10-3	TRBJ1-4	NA	TGTGCCATCAGTGAGGCGGGGACTGAAAAACTGTTTTTT	CAISEAGTEKLFF
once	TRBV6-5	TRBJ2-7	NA	TGTGCCAGCAGTTACTTTCCGGGCCCCTACGAGCAGTACTTC	CASSYFPGPYEQYF
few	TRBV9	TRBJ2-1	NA	TGTGCCAGCAGCCAGAGCCACAATGAGCAGTTCTTC	CASSQSHNEQFF
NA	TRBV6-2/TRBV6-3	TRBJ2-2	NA	TGTGCCAGCAGTTACGTTGAGGAGCTGTTTTTT	CASSYVEELFF
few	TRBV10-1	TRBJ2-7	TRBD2	TGCGCCAGCAGTGACCCCGGGACTAGCGGGATTAGGGAGCAGTACTTC	CASSDPGTSGIREQYF
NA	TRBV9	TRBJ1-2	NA	TGTGCCAGCAGCGTAAATCATCTGGGGACGGTTAACTATGGCTACACCTTC	CASSVNHLGTVNYGYTF
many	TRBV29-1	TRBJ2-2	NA	TGCAGCGCACTCTACGGGGAGCTGTTTTTT	CSALYGELFF
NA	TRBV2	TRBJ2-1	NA	TGTGCCAGCAATACCGGGAATGAGCAGTTCTTC	CASNTGNEQFF
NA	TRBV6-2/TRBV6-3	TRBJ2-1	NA	TGTGCCAGCAGCCCATCCGTGGAAATTGAGCAGTTCTTC	CASSPSVEIEQFF
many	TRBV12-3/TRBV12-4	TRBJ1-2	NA	TGTGCCAGCAGTGAGGGGCCCTCGTCCTATGGCTACACCTTC	CASSEGPSSYGYTF
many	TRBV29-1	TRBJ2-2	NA	TGCAGCGGTCAGGGGACCGGGGAGCTGTTTTTT	CSGQGTGELFF
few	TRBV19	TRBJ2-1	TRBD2	TGTGCCAGTAGTATGGAGACTAGCAGGAGTAATGAGCAGTTCTTC	CASSMETSRSNEQFF
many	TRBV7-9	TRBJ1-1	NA	TGTGCCAGCAGCCGCCAACCTGGGAGCGCTGAAGCTTTCTTT	CASSRQPGSAEAFF
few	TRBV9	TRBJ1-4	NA	TGTGCCAGCAGCGTAGGAAGGGGGATGGGAGAAAAACTGTTTTTT	CASSVGRGMGEKLFF
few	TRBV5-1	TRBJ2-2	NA	TGCGCCAGCAGCTTCCTGGAGTCCCCGAACACCGGGGAGCTGTTTTTT	CASSFLESPNTGELFF
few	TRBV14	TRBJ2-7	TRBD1	TGTGCCAGCAGCCACCGAACAGGCGGGACAGGTTACGAGCAGTACTTC	CASSHRTGGTGYEQYF
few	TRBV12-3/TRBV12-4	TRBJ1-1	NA	TGTGCCAGCGCGCCGTTTTTGTTCAAGAACAAAAAAGCTTTCTTT	CASAPFLFKNKKAFF
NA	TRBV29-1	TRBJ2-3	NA	TGCAGCGTCCTAGCGTTCCCAGATACGCAGTATTTT	CSVLAFPDTQYF
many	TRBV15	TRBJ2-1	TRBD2	TGTGCCACCAGCAGAGAGGGACTAGCGGGAGTAGAGGAGCAGTTCTTC	CATSREGLAGVEEQFF
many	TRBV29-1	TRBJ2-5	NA	TGCAGCGTTGACCGAGGGGGTGAGCGTAAGGGCGCTCGAGAGACCCAGTACTTC	CSVDRGGERKGARETQYF
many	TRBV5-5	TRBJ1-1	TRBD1	TGTGCCAGCAGCTTGGATAGGGACAGGGGAGCTTATGAAGCTTTCTTT	CASSLDRDRGAYEAFF
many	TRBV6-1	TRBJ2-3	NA	TGTGCCAGCACCCACTCCGGGGAAACCACCACAGATACGCAGTATTTT	CASTHSGETTTDTQYF
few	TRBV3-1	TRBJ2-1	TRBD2	TGTGCCAGCAGCCAACAAATAGCGGGTGGAACCTACAATGAGCAGTTCTTC	CASSQQIAGGTYNEQFF
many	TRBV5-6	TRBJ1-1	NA	TGTGCCAGCAGCTACGGGACAAGGTCGACTGAAGCTTTCTTT	CASSYGTRSTEAFF
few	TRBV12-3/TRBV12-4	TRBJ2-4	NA	TGTGCCAGCAGTCGAGGGGGTGCCAAAAACATTCAGTACTTC	CASSRGGAKNIQYF
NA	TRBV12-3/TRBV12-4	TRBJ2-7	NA	TGTGCCAGCAGCACCCATTTCGAGCAGTACTTC	CASSTHFEQYF
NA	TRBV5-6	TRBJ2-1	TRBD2	TGTGCCAGCAGCTCCCGGACTAGCGGGGGATCGGGAATCTACAATGAGCAGTTCTTC	CASSSRTSGGSGIYNEQFF
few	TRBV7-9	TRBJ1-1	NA	TGTGCCAGCAGCTTAGCGGGGAGGGGCCCGAACACTGAAGCTTTCTTT	CASSLAGRGPNTEAFF
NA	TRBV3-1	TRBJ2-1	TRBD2	TGTGCCAGCAGCTCGACTAGCGGGGGCCCCCTATACAATGAGCAGTTCTTC	CASSSTSGGPLYNEQFF
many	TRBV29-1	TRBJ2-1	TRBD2	TGCAGCACTGGGCGGGAGGGCCTAAAGAATGAGCAGTTCTTC	CSTGREGLKNEQFF
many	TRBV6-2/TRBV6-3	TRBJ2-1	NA	TGTGCCAGCAGTTACGCCCAGACTGAGCAGTTCTTC	CASSYAQTEQFF
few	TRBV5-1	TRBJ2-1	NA	TGCGCCAGCAGCTTGGACAGCTTTAGCTCCTACAATGAGCAGTTCTTC	CASSLDSFSSYNEQFF
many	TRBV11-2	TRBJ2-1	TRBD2	TGTGCCAGCAGCCTTCTAGCGGGAGCTGCCTACAATGAGCAGTTCTTC	CASSLLAGAAYNEQFF
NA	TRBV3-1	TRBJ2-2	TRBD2	TGTGCCAGCAGCCAAGGGACTAGCAGGTACACCGGGGAGCTGTTTTTT	CASSQGTSRYTGELFF
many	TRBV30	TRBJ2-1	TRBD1	TGTGCCTGGAGGGGGACAGGGGTGGACAATGAGCAGTTCTTC	CAWRGTGVDNEQFF
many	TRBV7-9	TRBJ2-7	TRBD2	TGTGCCGCTGAGCCGCTAGCGGGACTATACGAGCAGTACTTC	CAAEPLAGLYEQYF
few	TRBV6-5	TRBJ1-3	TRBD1	TGTGCCAGCAGTTACGGGACAGGGGCTGGAAACACCATATATTTT	CASSYGTGAGNTIYF
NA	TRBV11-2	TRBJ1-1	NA	TGTGCCAGCAGCCCTCCAGGCCGAAACACTGAAGCTTTCTTT	CASSPPGRNTEAFF
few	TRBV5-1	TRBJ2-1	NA	TGCGCCAGCAGACAAATGGGGGACATCAATGAGCAGTTCTTC	CASRQMGDINEQFF
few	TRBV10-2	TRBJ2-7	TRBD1	TGCGCCAGCACCGGGACAGGGAGCTCCTACGAGCAGTACTTC	CASTGTGSSYEQYF
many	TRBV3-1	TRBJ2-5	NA	TGTGCCAGCAGCCAAGGGACCACCTGGGCGGAGACCCAGTACTTC	CASSQGTTWAETQYF
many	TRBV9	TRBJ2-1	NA	TGTGCCAGCAGTTCGAACAGCCATGAGCAGTTCTTC	CASSSNSHEQFF
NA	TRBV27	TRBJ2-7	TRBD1	TGTGCCAGCAGTTTACGAGGACAGGGGGGGTACGAGCAGTACTTC	CASSLRGQGGYEQYF
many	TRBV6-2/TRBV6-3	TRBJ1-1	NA	TGTGCCAGCAGTTACGCGGTCCAACCGGGTACTGAAGCTTTCTTT	CASSYAVQPGTEAFF